These T cell receptor beta chains were read from a single sample in a study of blood T cell repertoires in COVID-19. Generated by immunoSEQ multiplex PCR, the TCRdb table keeps only in-frame clones and is missing some. The table lists some 320,000 clones, about 88% of them singletons. The specimen sequenced was PBMCs or T cells enriched from blood (not recorded which). The source of these receptors is a man aged 55 to 70 who had recovered from COVID-19. The CDR3 runs from the conserved cysteine through the conserved F or W. D genes are given only for firm matches. Where a row states a size, it is once, few, many or the class of an expanded clone; other rows omit it.

len: 12
j_gene: TRBJ2-1
v_gene: TRBV14
abundance: -
d_gene: -
CDR3nt: TGTGCCAGCAGCCAAGGTACTATTTTGCAGTTCTTC
CDR3aa: CASSQGTILQFF

len: 14
j_gene: TRBJ1-6
v_gene: TRBV19
abundance: -
d_gene: TRBD1
CDR3nt: TGTGCCAGTATGCTCGGGACAGGGAATTCACCCCTCCACTTT
CDR3aa: CASMLGTGNSPLHF

len: 19
j_gene: TRBJ1-5
v_gene: TRBV19
abundance: -
d_gene: -
CDR3nt: TGTGCCAGTAGTAAACGCGGGGGGGACGGCAGATATAGCAATCAGCCCCAGCATTTT
CDR3aa: CASSKRGGDGRYSNQPQHF

len: 13
j_gene: TRBJ2-7
v_gene: TRBV7-2
abundance: -
d_gene: TRBD1
CDR3nt: TGTGCCAGCAGCTCAATGACAGGGGGCGTCGACCAATTC
CDR3aa: CASSSMTGGVDQF

len: 14
j_gene: TRBJ2-7
v_gene: TRBV30
abundance: -
d_gene: -
CDR3nt: TGTGCCTGGAGTGTAGGCGGAAGCTCCTACGAGCAGTACTTC
CDR3aa: CAWSVGGSSYEQYF

len: 14
j_gene: TRBJ1-5
v_gene: TRBV30
abundance: once
d_gene: -
CDR3nt: TGTGCCTGGAGTGTATGGCAGGGAGGTCAGCCCCAGCATTTT
CDR3aa: CAWSVWQGGQPQHF

len: 12
j_gene: TRBJ2-1
v_gene: TRBV7-9
abundance: once
d_gene: -
CDR3nt: TGTGCCAGCAGCCCCCGGACAGAAGAGCAGTTCTTC
CDR3aa: CASSPRTEEQFF

len: 17
j_gene: TRBJ2-5
v_gene: TRBV7-9
abundance: -
d_gene: TRBD2
CDR3nt: TGTGCCAGCAGCTTACGGGAGGAGCCACCCCCATGGGAGACCCAGTACTTC
CDR3aa: CASSLREEPPPWETQYF

len: 15
j_gene: TRBJ1-2
v_gene: TRBV11-2
abundance: -
d_gene: -
CDR3nt: TGTGCCAGCAGCTTAGACAGCGACCTCGTCTATGGCTACACCTTC
CDR3aa: CASSLDSDLVYGYTF

len: 15
j_gene: TRBJ2-5
v_gene: TRBV11-2
abundance: -
d_gene: -
CDR3nt: TGTGCCAGCAGCTTAGTCGACTACGTACAAGAGACCCAGTACTTC
CDR3aa: CASSLVDYVQETQYF